A selection of T cell receptor beta chains follows, all from one sample in a study of identical twins. TCRdb re-analysed the 5' RACE reads in MiXCR, keeping a single row per CDR3 protein. The top ten clones hold 2.5% to 3% of a sample with 570,000 or so distinct CDR3 sequences, over 8.5% of them seen once. Another study also made use of these data, one on yellow fever vaccine responses in identical twins.

The sequencing input was PBMCs. Source of these receptors: a woman between 18 and 29 years old in good health. The CDR3 runs from the conserved cysteine through the conserved F or W. D genes are given only for firm matches. Size is stated for part of the rows, as once, few or many counts, or as a class when the clone is expanded.

>.|TRBD2|TRBJ2-1|TRBV20-1
TGCAGTGCTTCTAAGCGGGAGGGCCTCAATGAGCAGTTCTTC
CSASKREGLNEQFF
>.|TRBD2|TRBJ2-2|TRBV11-3
TGTGCCTGCTGCAGAAGGACTAGCGGGATCAACACCGGGGAGCTGTTTTTT
CACCRRTSGINTGELFF
>few|.|TRBJ1-5|TRBV15
TGTGCCACCAGCAGGGAAGGGACTATCGATAGCAATCAGCCCCAGCATTTT
CATSREGTIDSNQPQHF
>many|.|TRBJ2-1|TRBV5-1
TGCGCCAGCAGCTTGAGGGACGGATACAATGAGCAGTTCTTC
CASSLRDGYNEQFF
>many|.|TRBJ2-2|TRBV3-1
TGTGCCAGCAGCCAAGAACCTTGGAGGGACGAGGACACCGGGGAGCTGTTTTTT
CASSQEPWRDEDTGELFF
>many|TRBD2|TRBJ2-3|TRBV12-3/TRBV12-4
TGTGCCAGCAGACTAGCGGGGGGTGTATCAGATACGCAGTATTTT
CASRLAGGVSDTQYF
>few|.|TRBJ1-2|TRBV5-1
TGCGCCAGCAGCTTGTTAGGCAGAAGTCTGGCTCCTGGCTACACCTTC
CASSLLGRSLAPGYTF
>.|.|TRBJ2-2|TRBV25-1
TGTGCCAGCAGTGAATTGAGGGCTAGCGGGGAGCTGTTTTTT
CASSELRASGELFF
>few|TRBD2|TRBJ2-5|TRBV29-1
TGCAGCGTGGAAGGACTAGCGGGAGGCCAAGAGACCCAGTACTTC
CSVEGLAGGQETQYF
>few|.|TRBJ1-5|TRBV12-3/TRBV12-4
TGTGCCAGCAGTTTTTCGCTTTCGGATAGCAATCAGCCCCAGCATTTT
CASSFSLSDSNQPQHF
>few|.|TRBJ2-7|TRBV7-6
TGTGCCAGCAGCCGAACGACAGGCGGGGAGCAGTACTTC
CASSRTTGGEQYF
>.|.|TRBJ1-1|TRBV7-6
TGTGCCAGCAGCTTATTGGCAGGGCGGGTGAACACTGAAGCTTTCTTT
CASSLLAGRVNTEAFF
>few|TRBD2|TRBJ2-5|TRBV9
TGTGCCAGCAGCGCCCGAGGGACTAGCGGGGAAGAGACCCAGTACTTC
CASSARGTSGEETQYF
>many|TRBD1|TRBJ1-1|TRBV28
TGTGCCAGCAGTCGAAAGACAGGGATGAACACTGAAGCTTTCTTT
CASSRKTGMNTEAFF
>many|.|TRBJ1-1|TRBV12-3/TRBV12-4
TGTGCCAGCAGTTTAATGGTGCCCCACACTGAAGCTTTCTTT
CASSLMVPHTEAFF
>many|.|TRBJ2-5|TRBV4-3
TGCGCCAGCAGCCAAGAATCCCGGCCCCAAGAGACCCAGTACTTC
CASSQESRPQETQYF
>few|TRBD2|TRBJ2-3|TRBV13
TGTGCCAGCAGCATGGGACTAGCGGCAGATACGCAGTATTTT
CASSMGLAADTQYF
>.|TRBD1|TRBJ2-3|TRBV20-1
TGCAGTGCTAGCGCAGGGACAGGCCCTAGAGGCACAGATACGCAGTATTTT
CSASAGTGPRGTDTQYF
>.|.|TRBJ2-7|TRBV6-2/TRBV6-3
TGTGCCACCACCTCGGAGACCTACGAGCAGTACTTC
CATTSETYEQYF
>many|.|TRBJ1-1|TRBV20-1
TGCAGTGCCGTCAGGGGCTCAACCCCTGTGAGGGGAGCTTTCTTT
CSAVRGSTPVRGAFF
>many|.|TRBJ2-5|TRBV28
TGTGCCAGCAGTTCGGTTGGGCCGCAAGAGACCCAGTACTTC
CASSSVGPQETQYF
>few|.|TRBJ2-7|TRBV2
TGTGCCAGCAGGGAAGACAGGCCGGTCGAGCAGTACTTC
CASREDRPVEQYF
>.|.|TRBJ2-7|TRBV10-3
TGTGCCATCATGGGAACTTACGAGCAGTACTTC
CAIMGTYEQYF
>few|TRBD2|TRBJ2-5|TRBV29-1
TGCAGCGTTGCGTCTAGCGGGGGGGCCGCATACTTC
CSVASSGGAAYF
>few|.|TRBJ2-7|TRBV7-9
TGTGCCAGCAGCTTAGTCGGTACAGCATCCTACGAGCAGTACTTC
CASSLVGTASYEQYF
>.|.|TRBJ2-7|TRBV20-1
TGCAGTGCTGGGGGGCTAAACTACGAGCAGTACTTC
CSAGGLNYEQYF
>many|TRBD2|TRBJ2-3|TRBV20-1
TGCAGTGCTTTCCCCACTAGCGGGAGTCTAGATACGCAGTATTTT
CSAFPTSGSLDTQYF
>few|TRBD2|TRBJ2-1|TRBV7-2
TGTGCCAGCAGCTTACTGACTAGCAGCGGGTACAATGAGCAGTTCTTC
CASSLLTSSGYNEQFF
>few|.|TRBJ1-2|TRBV7-9
TGTGCCAGCAGCCTTAGACAGTTGGCCTATGGCTACACCTTC
CASSLRQLAYGYTF
>.|.|TRBJ1-1|TRBV3-1
TGTGCCAGCAGCCTCTTTGGAGGGCAGGGAAGAAAAAACACTGAAGCTTTCTTT
CASSLFGGQGRKNTEAFF
>.|TRBD1|TRBJ2-1|TRBV29-1
TGCAGCGCCGCCGGGACAGGGGGGAACAATGAGCAGTTCTTC
CSAAGTGGNNEQFF
>many|TRBD1|TRBJ1-4|TRBV12-3/TRBV12-4
TGTGCCAGCAACAAACAGGGGAGGGAAAAACTGTTTTTT
CASNKQGREKLFF
>.|TRBD1|TRBJ2-3|TRBV29-1
TGCAGCGTTTTGCCGGGACAGGGACCCTCTAGCACAGATACGCAGTATTTT
CSVLPGQGPSSTDTQYF
>.|TRBD1|TRBJ2-7|TRBV7-9
TGTGCCAGCAGCCCGAAGGACAGGGGCTACGAGCAGTACTTC
CASSPKDRGYEQYF
>many|TRBD2|TRBJ2-3|TRBV11-1
TGTGCGACAGACCGTAGCGGGAGGTCCTCTCACCCCGATGATACGCAGTATTTT
CATDRSGRSSHPDDTQYF
>once|TRBD2|TRBJ2-7|TRBV6-2/TRBV6-3
TGTGCCAGCAGTTCCGACCGGACTAGCGGGAGGGCCCGGGATACCTACGAGCAGTACTTC
CASSSDRTSGRARDTYEQYF
>few|.|TRBJ2-1|TRBV11-2
TGTGCCAGCAGCCGAATACTCGGGTACAATGAGCAGTTCTTC
CASSRILGYNEQFF
>.|TRBD2|TRBJ2-7|TRBV4-3
TGCGCCAGCAGCCAAGGTCTAGCGGGCCCTCGGGAGCAGTACTTC
CASSQGLAGPREQYF
>many|.|TRBJ2-1|TRBV5-1
TGCGCCAGCAGCTTTGAGGAGATCGCCTACAATGAGCAGTTCTTC
CASSFEEIAYNEQFF
>.|.|TRBJ2-5|TRBV27
TGTGCCAGCAGTCTCGAGGGGGGATTAGAGACCCAGTACTTC
CASSLEGGLETQYF
>.|.|TRBJ2-7|TRBV28
TGTGCCAGCAGTTTAGTGGCTCTACCCTACGAGCAGTACTTC
CASSLVALPYEQYF
>many|TRBD1|TRBJ1-5|TRBV12-3/TRBV12-4
TGTGCCAGCAGCTCCGGACAGGGCTTACAGCCCCAGCATTTT
CASSSGQGLQPQHF
>.|TRBD2|TRBJ2-3|TRBV29-1
TGCAGCGTGCCGGGACTAGCGATGACGGATACGCAGTATTTT
CSVPGLAMTDTQYF
>.|.|TRBJ2-7|TRBV11-2
TGTGCCAGCAGCCGCCCCGCGGGTCAGGGGAAGTACTTC
CASSRPAGQGKYF
>few|.|TRBJ2-5|TRBV20-1
TGCAGTGCCCAAAGGACACCCCAAGAGACCCAGTACTTC
CSAQRTPQETQYF
>.|.|TRBJ1-1|TRBV5-1
TGCGCCAGCAGCACAGGGTTGGGGGTCGTTGAAGCTTTCTTT
CASSTGLGVVEAFF
>few|.|TRBJ1-4|TRBV7-3
TGTGCCAGCAGCCTCCCGAATCAGGGTTATGAAAAACTGTTTTTT
CASSLPNQGYEKLFF
>.|.|TRBJ1-4|TRBV28
TGTGCCAGCAGTTTGCCAGGGAGCAGTGAAAAACTGTTTTTT
CASSLPGSSEKLFF
>many|TRBD2|TRBJ2-1|TRBV12-3/TRBV12-4
TGTGCTTCGGTCTTGGGACTAGCCAATGAGCAGTTCTTC
CASVLGLANEQFF
>few|.|TRBJ2-7|TRBV28
TGTGCCAGCAGTTTGATCATGTCGGGGCAGTACTTC
CASSLIMSGQYF
>few|.|TRBJ2-7|TRBV20-1
TGCAGTGCTAGGAGGGCCTGGGGCCCTCCCTACGAGCAGTACTTC
CSARRAWGPPYEQYF
>many|.|TRBJ2-7|TRBV7-2
TGTGCCAGCAGCTTAGGGGCAGGGGGGGTCTACGAGCAGTACTTC
CASSLGAGGVYEQYF
>.|.|TRBJ1-1|TRBV28
TGTGCCAGCAGTTCTCCGGGCCGACCCTGGGGCACTGAAGCTTTCTTT
CASSSPGRPWGTEAFF
>many|.|TRBJ2-1|TRBV29-1
TGCAGCGTCGAAATGGGAGGATCCTACAATGAGCAGTTCTTC
CSVEMGGSYNEQFF
>many|TRBD2|TRBJ2-1|TRBV15
TGTGCCACCAGCAGAACTAGCGGGGGGGCCTACAATGAGCAGTTCTTC
CATSRTSGGAYNEQFF
>.|.|TRBJ2-7|TRBV4-3
TGCGCCAGCAGCCAAGGGCGTTGGGGCTACGAGCAGTACTTC
CASSQGRWGYEQYF
>few|.|TRBJ2-6|TRBV10-3
TGTGCCATCAGTCCTCAGGTAATTGCTGGGGCCAACGTCCTGACTTTC
CAISPQVIAGANVLTF